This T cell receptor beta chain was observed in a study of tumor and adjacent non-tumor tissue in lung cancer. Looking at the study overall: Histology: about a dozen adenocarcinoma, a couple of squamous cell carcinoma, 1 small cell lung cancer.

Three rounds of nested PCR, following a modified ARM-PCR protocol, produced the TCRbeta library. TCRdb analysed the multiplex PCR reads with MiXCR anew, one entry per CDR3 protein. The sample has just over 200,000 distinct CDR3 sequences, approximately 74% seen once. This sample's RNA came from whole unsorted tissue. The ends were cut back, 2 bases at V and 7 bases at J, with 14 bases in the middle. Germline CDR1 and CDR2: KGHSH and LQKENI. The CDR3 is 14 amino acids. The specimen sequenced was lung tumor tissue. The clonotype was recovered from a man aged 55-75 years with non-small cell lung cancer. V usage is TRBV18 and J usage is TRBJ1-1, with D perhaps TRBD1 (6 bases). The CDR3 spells CASSPNWADSEAFF. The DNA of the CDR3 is TGTGCCAGCTCACCAAATTGGGCGGACAGTGAAGCTTTCTTT.